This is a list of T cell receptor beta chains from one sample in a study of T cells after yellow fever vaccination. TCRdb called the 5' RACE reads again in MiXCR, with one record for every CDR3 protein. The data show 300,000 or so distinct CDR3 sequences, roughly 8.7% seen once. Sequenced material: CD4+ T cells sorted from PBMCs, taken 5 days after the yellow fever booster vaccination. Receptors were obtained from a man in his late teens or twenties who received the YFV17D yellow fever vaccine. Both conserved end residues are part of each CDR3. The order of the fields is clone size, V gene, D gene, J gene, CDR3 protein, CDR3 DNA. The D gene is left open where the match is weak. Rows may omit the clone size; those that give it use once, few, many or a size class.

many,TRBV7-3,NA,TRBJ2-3,CASSSGPIDTQYF,TGTGCCAGCAGCTCCGGACCCATAGATACGCAGTATTTT
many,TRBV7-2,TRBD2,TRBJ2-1,CASSTPLGVTSGGALHEQFF,TGTGCCAGCAGCACGCCCCTGGGGGTTACTAGCGGGGGGGCCCTCCATGAGCAGTTCTTC
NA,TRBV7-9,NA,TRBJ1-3,CASSSSGRASGNTIYF,TGTGCCAGCAGCTCAAGTGGCCGAGCCTCTGGAAACACCATATATTTT
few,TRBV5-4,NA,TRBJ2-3,CASSLDNRFTDTQYF,TGTGCCAGCAGCTTGGATAACAGGTTCACAGATACGCAGTATTTT
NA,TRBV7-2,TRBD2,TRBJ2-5,CASSLSVGGGYQETQYF,TGTGCCAGCAGCTTAAGTGTGGGCGGGGGGTACCAAGAGACCCAGTACTTC
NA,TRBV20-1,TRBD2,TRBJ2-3,CSAGSGVSTDTQYF,TGCAGTGCTGGGAGCGGGGTTAGCACAGATACGCAGTATTTT
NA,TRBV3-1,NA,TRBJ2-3,CASSQRLRDTQYF,TGTGCCAGCAGCCAGAGGCTCCGCGATACGCAGTATTTT
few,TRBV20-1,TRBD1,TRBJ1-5,CSAPRGRGQPQHF,TGCAGTGCGCCGAGGGGGCGCGGGCAGCCCCAGCATTTT
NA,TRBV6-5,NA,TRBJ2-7,CASTQSLIGEQYF,TGTGCCAGCACCCAATCCCTTATAGGCGAGCAGTACTTC
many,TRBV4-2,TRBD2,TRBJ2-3,CASSQNPSGGLPDTQYF,TGTGCCAGCAGCCAAAACCCCAGCGGGGGGCTGCCAGATACGCAGTATTTT
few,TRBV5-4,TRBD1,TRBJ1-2,CASSSAGQGYGYTF,TGTGCCAGCAGCTCCGCGGGACAGGGCTATGGCTACACCTTC
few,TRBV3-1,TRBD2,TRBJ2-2,CASSSRPSGGTNTGELFF,TGTGCCAGCAGCTCGAGACCCAGCGGGGGGACGAACACCGGGGAGCTGTTTTTT
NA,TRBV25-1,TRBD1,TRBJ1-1,CASSALTGGVSEAFF,TGTGCCAGCAGTGCCCTGACAGGGGGCGTTTCTGAAGCTTTCTTT
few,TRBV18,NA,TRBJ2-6,CASSPWDSGANVLTF,TGTGCCAGCTCACCGTGGGACTCCGGGGCCAACGTCCTGACTTTC
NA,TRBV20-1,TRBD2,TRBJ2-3,CSAKAGGNTDTQYF,TGCAGTGCTAAAGCGGGGGGGAATACAGATACGCAGTATTTT
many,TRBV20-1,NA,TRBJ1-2,CSAASPRGDYGYTF,TGCAGTGCCGCTAGCCCTCGGGGGGACTATGGCTACACCTTC
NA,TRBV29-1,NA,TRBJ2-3,CSVDPPETDTQYF,TGCAGCGTTGATCCCCCAGAGACAGATACGCAGTATTTT
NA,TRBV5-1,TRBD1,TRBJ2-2,CASSLGTGKGELFF,TGCGCCAGCAGCTTGGGGACAGGGAAGGGGGAGCTGTTTTTT
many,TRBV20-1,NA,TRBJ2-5,CSAGTGIGTQYF,TGCAGTGCTGGAACAGGGATAGGGACCCAGTACTTC
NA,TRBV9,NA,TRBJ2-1,CASTPVVGQYNEQFF,TGTGCCAGCACCCCCGTTGTAGGACAGTACAATGAGCAGTTCTTC
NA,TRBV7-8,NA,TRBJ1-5,CASSLDLSNQPQHF,TGTGCCAGCAGCTTAGACCTTAGCAATCAGCCCCAGCATTTT
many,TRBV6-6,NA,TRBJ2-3,CASSLSDTQYF,TGTGCCAGCAGTTTGTCAGATACGCAGTATTTT
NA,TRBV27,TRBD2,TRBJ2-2,CASSERGRQNTGELFF,TGTGCCAGCAGTGAGCGGGGACGGCAGAACACCGGGGAGCTGTTTTTT
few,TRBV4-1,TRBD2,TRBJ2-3,CASSQGGRVAGGHTDTQYF,TGCGCCAGCAGCCAAGGTGGAAGGGTAGCGGGGGGCCACACAGATACGCAGTATTTT
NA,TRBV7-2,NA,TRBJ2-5,CASSLAGRRARETQYF,TGTGCCAGCAGCTTAGCAGGTCGTAGGGCGAGGGAGACCCAGTACTTC
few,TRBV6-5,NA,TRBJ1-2,CASRTPGRFYGYTF,TGTGCCAGCCGCACCCCCGGGAGGTTTTATGGCTACACCTTC
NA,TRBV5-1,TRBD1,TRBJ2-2,CASSDPGQGDTGELFF,TGCGCCAGCAGCGATCCGGGACAGGGGGACACCGGGGAGCTGTTTTTT
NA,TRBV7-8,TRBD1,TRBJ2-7,CASSPHRDRDYEQYF,TGTGCCAGCAGCCCGCACCGGGACAGAGACTACGAGCAGTACTTC
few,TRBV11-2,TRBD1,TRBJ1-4,CASSYGRGPVTNEKLFF,TGTGCCAGCAGCTATGGGAGGGGGCCAGTAACTAATGAAAAACTGTTTTTT
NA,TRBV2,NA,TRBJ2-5,CASSEMGAARETQYF,TGTGCCAGCAGTGAAATGGGGGCCGCTCGAGAGACCCAGTACTTC
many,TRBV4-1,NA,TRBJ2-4,CASSQPSGYGAKNIQYF,TGCGCCAGCAGCCAACCTAGTGGGTATGGCGCCAAAAACATTCAGTACTTC
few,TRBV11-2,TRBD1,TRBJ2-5,CASSLGSAGGYQETQYF,TGTGCCAGCAGCTTAGGGTCGGCAGGGGGCTACCAAGAGACCCAGTACTTC
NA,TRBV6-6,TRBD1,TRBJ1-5,CASSQPRDRNQPQHF,TGTGCCAGCAGTCAACCCCGGGACAGAAATCAGCCCCAGCATTTT
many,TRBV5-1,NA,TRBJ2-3,CASSYLPRRSTDTQYF,TGCGCCAGCAGCTATCTTCCCCGACGTAGCACAGATACGCAGTATTTT
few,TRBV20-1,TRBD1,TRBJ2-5,CSASQGYQETQYF,TGCAGTGCGTCACAGGGGTACCAAGAGACCCAGTACTTC
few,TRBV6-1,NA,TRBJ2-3,CASSARGGTATDTQYF,TGTGCCAGCAGTGCCCGTGGGGGGACGGCCACAGATACGCAGTATTTT
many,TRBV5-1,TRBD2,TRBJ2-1,CASSTGLARFEQFF,TGCGCCAGCAGCACGGGACTAGCGAGATTTGAGCAGTTCTTC
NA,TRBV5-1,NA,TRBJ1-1,CASSLEGPGLTEAFF,TGCGCCAGCAGCTTGGAGGGGCCCGGGTTAACTGAAGCTTTCTTT
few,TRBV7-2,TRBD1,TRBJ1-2,CASSFDRVDGYTF,TGTGCCAGCAGCTTCGACAGGGTCGATGGCTACACCTTC
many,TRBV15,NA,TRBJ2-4,CATSRERGLYIQYF,TGTGCCACCAGCAGAGAGCGCGGGCTGTACATTCAGTACTTC
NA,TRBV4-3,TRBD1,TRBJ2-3,CASSQSGQEPDTQYF,TGCGCCAGCAGCCAATCAGGACAGGAACCCGATACGCAGTATTTT
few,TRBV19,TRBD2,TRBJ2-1,CASSVIAGGLGQFF,TGTGCCAGTAGCGTAATAGCGGGGGGGCTTGGGCAGTTCTTC
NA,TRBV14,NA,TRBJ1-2,CASSQAAGLYGYTF,TGTGCCAGCAGCCAAGCGGCAGGACTCTATGGCTACACCTTC
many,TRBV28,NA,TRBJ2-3,CASSVFGSPLNTQYF,TGTGCCAGCAGTGTCTTTGGTAGCCCTTTGAATACGCAGTATTTT
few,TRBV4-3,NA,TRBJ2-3,CASSQDSGDTQYF,TGCGCCAGCAGCCAAGATAGCGGAGATACGCAGTATTTT
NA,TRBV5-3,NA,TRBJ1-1,CASSSDRLLKF,TGTGCCAGCTCATCCGACAGGCTTCTCAAATTT
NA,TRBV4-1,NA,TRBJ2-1,CASSQDPSGNEQFF,TGCGCCAGCAGCCAAGATCCCTCGGGCAATGAGCAGTTCTTC
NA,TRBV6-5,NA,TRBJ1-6,CASSPLGGRGDSPLHF,TGTGCCAGCAGCCCACTTGGGGGCAGGGGAGATTCACCCCTCCACTTT
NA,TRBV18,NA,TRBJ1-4,CASSPFEVENEKLFF,TGTGCCAGCTCACCATTCGAGGTCGAGAATGAAAAACTGTTTTTT
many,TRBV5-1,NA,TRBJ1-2,CASSSDDYGYTF,TGCGCCAGCTCCTCGGATGACTATGGCTACACCTTC
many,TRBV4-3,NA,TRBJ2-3,CASSQASAGATDTQYF,TGCGCCAGCAGCCAAGCGAGCGCGGGGGCCACAGATACGCAGTATTTT
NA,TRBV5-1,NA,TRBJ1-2,CASSAGPSYGYTF,TGCGCCAGCAGCGCTGGACCTAGCTATGGCTACACCTTC
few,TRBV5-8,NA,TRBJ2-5,CASSSGWVSGIQETQYF,TGTGCCAGCAGCTCCGGTTGGGTTTCCGGAATACAAGAGACCCAGTACTTC
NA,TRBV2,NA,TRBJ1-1,CASAGSLEAFF,TGTGCCAGCGCGGGAAGCCTTGAAGCTTTCTTT
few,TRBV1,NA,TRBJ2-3,CTSSPAVGSGGSRRLDTQYF,TGCACCAGCAGCCCCGCGGTCGGTAGCGGGGGGTCCCGGCGCTTAGATACGCAGTATTTT